Following are 24 T cell receptor beta chains from one sample sequenced in a study of naive and memory T cell subsets. An equimolar mix of two oligonucleotides served as the beta constant-region primer for TRBC1 and TRBC2. TCRdb re-called the UMI-ligation and nested PCR reads with MiXCR, one entry per CDR3 protein. The data hold some 85,000 distinct CDR3 sequences, with about 12% observed a single time. Sequencing was performed on central memory CD4+ T cells from blood. Receptors were obtained from a human donor in good health.

On this clonotype itself: A much larger clone lies a single base off, so this may be a read error. This chain connects TRBV10-3 to TRBJ2-7, with D perhaps assigned TRBD1 or TRBD2 (6 bases each). CDR1 ENHRY and CDR2 SYGVKD come from the germline V gene. The CDR3 runs 16 residues. CDR3 in amino acids: CAIGPVGGGSSNEQYF. CDR3 in DNA: TGTGCCATCGGGCCGGTTGGAGGGGGGAGCTCCAACGAGCAGTACTTC.

This rearrangement joins TRBV5-1 to TRBJ2-7; TRBD2 is a possible D gene (6 bases). Germline loops: CDR1 SGHRS, CDR2 YFSETQ. The CDR3 length is 14 residues. Trimming left V 3 bases short and J 5 bases short, with 15 bases between. In DNA form, the CDR3 reads TGCGCCAGCAGCTGGGTGGAGGGGTCCCACGAGCAGTACTTC. Its translation: CASSWVEGSHEQYF.

In its sample, this clonotype was seen a few times. The chain joins TRBV18 to TRBJ2-7, with TRBD1 matching over 7 bases. V shed 6 bases, J shed 4 bases, and the junction held 9 bases outside the gene matches. Germline CDR1 and CDR2: KGHSH and LQKENI. This CDR3 contains 14 residues. The CDR3 DNA is TGTGCCAGCTCCCCGGGACAGTCAGGGTACGAGCAGTACTTC. Protein sequence: CASSPGQSGYEQYF.

This chain joins TRBV28 and TRBJ2-2; the D gene could be TRBD1 or TRBD2 (5 bases each). The V and J ends lost 3 bases and 1 base respectively, with 9 bases between them. The CDR3 extends over 15 amino acids. CDR1 MDHEN and CDR2 SYDVKM come from the germline V gene. CDR3 in DNA: TGTGCCAGCAGTTTGGGGACCTTGAACACCGGGGAGCTGTTTTTT. Translation gives CASSLGTLNTGELFF. The complete variable domain, with remaining parts taken from reference TRBV28 and TRBJ2-2, reads DVKVTQSSRYLVKRTGEKVFLECVQDMDHENMFWYRQDPGLGLRLIYFSYDVKMKEKGDIPEGYSVSREKKERFSLILESASTNQTSMYLCASSLGTLNTGELFFGEGSRLTVL.

There are a few counts of this clonotype. V usage is TRBV20-1 and J usage is TRBJ1-1, with D perhaps matching TRBD1 (5 bases). V lost 5 bases to trimming and J lost 0 bases, with 22 bases between them. The V gene's germline CDR1 is DFQATT and CDR2 SNEGSKA (reference sequence). The CDR3 loop spans 17 amino acids. The CDR3 nucleotides read TGCAGTGCTCTCAAACCCACGGGACGACTGGTGAACACTGAAGCTTTCTTT. Residues: CSALKPTGRLVNTEAFF.

This chain uses TRBV5-1 with TRBJ2-7, with TRBD1 identical over 10 bases. The V and J ends lost 4 bases and 1 base, in that order; junction bases with no gene match: 14. CDR3 length: 18 amino acids. Per germline, CDR1 SGHRS and CDR2 YFSETQ. The CDR3 reads CASSTAGTGVKASYEQYF. CDR3 bases: TGCGCCAGCAGCACAGCCGGGACAGGGGTTAAGGCGTCCTACGAGCAGTACTTC.

At least ten counts were recorded for this clonotype. The junction differs from germline at one of its ends, possibly a read error. The chain's CDR3 is CVSSLADYEQYF. CDR3 sequence (DNA): TGTGTCAGCAGTCTAGCGGACTACGAGCAGTACTTC. The chain carries TRBV2 and TRBJ2-7; 7 bases align to TRBD2. The CDR3 is 12 residues long. Per germline, CDR1 SNHLY and CDR2 FYNNEI.

This clonotype was seen a few times. The chain is built from TRBV11-2 and TRBJ2-7; the match to TRBD2 covers 7 bases. V gave up 4 bases and J gave up 3 bases; unmatched junction bases: 6. Germline CDR1 SGHAT, CDR2 FQNNGV. The CDR3 contains 14 residues. CDR3 in amino acids: CASSYPWGGYEQYF. In DNA form, the CDR3 reads TGTGCCAGCAGCTACCCGTGGGGGGGCTACGAGCAGTACTTC. Full variable domain (remainder filled in from reference TRBV11-2 and TRBJ2-7): EAGVAQSPRYKIIEKRQSVAFWCNPISGHATLYWYQQILGQGPKLLIQFQNNGVVDDSQLPKDRFSAERLKGVDSTLKIQPAKLEDSAVYLCASSYPWGGYEQYFGPGTRLTVT.

The rearrangement links TRBV25-1 to TRBJ2-7, with D tentatively TRBD2 (5 bases). Trimming stripped 5 bases from V and 5 bases from J, with 7 bases between. From germline, CDR1 is MGHDK and CDR2 SYGVNS. The CDR3 spans 11 residues. In DNA form, the CDR3 reads TGTGCCAGCAGTCTGAGGGACGAGCAGTACTTC. Translating gives CASSLRDEQYF.

This clonotype was recorded a few times. V and J are TRBV18 and TRBJ1-4, with 7 bases fitting TRBD1. From germline, CDR1 is KGHSH and CDR2 LQKENI. Unmatched junction bases numbered 4, after V lost 3 bases and J lost 3 bases. There are 15 residues in the CDR3. CDR3 sequence reads: CASSPAGGANEKLFF. The CDR3 bases are TGTGCCAGCTCACCCGCAGGGGGGGCTAATGAAAAACTGTTTTTT.

CDR3 in amino acids: CASSQAGTGFLETQYF. The CDR3 region has the DNA TGTGCCAGCAGCCAAGCCGGGACAGGGTTTTTGGAGACCCAGTACTTC. The chain links TRBV14 to TRBJ2-5; 9 bases are shared with TRBD1. Per the germline V gene, CDR1 is SGHDN and CDR2 is FVKESK. CDR3 length: 16 amino acids. V gave up 1 base and J gave up 5 bases; unmatched junction bases: 8.

This clonotype was observed a handful of times. The rearrangement uses TRBV29-1 and TRBJ2-1; D may be TRBD2 (5 bases). Deletions cut 7 bases from V and 2 bases from J, with 15 bases between. Germline V gene lookup returns CDR1 SQVTM and CDR2 ANQGSEA. This CDR3 is built from 14 residues. The chain's CDR3 is CSAGGEGTYNEQFF. In DNA form, the CDR3 reads TGCAGCGCTGGAGGCGAGGGAACCTACAATGAGCAGTTCTTC.

This sequence joins TRBV11-2 and TRBJ2-7; 9 bases match TRBD1. The trim removed 2 bases at V and 4 bases at J, leaving 6 bases unmatched. The germline CDR1 and CDR2 sequences are SGHAT and FQNNGV. The CDR3 sequence is 15 residues long. CDR3 amino acids: CASSLRTGQGYEQYF. CDR3 DNA: TGTGCCAGCAGCTTAAGAACGGGACAGGGTTACGAGCAGTACTTC.

The genes are TRBV7-6 and TRBJ1-1; the D is unclear. Germline loops: CDR1 SGHVS, CDR2 FNYEAQ. V was trimmed by 11 bases and J by 1 base, leaving 14 bases between them. The CDR3 runs 13 residues. CDR3 sequence reads: CASQKAENTEAFF. In DNA, the CDR3 is TGTGCCTCCCAGAAGGCGGAGAACACTGAAGCTTTCTTT.

The chain is built from TRBV5-8 and TRBJ2-1, with D possibly matching TRBD1 (5 bases). The V gene lost 4 bases and the J gene lost 0 bases, with 11 bases spanning the gap. From germline, CDR1 is SGHTS and CDR2 YDEGEE. The CDR3 runs 15 residues. Written as DNA, the CDR3 is TGTGCCAGCAGCCTACAGGTGATCTCCTACAATGAGCAGTTCTTC. Translating gives CASSLQVISYNEQFF.

This clonotype was seen a few times. This chain joins TRBV30 and TRBJ1-1; no definite D call. The CDR3 runs 11 residues. The germline gives CDR1 GTSNPN, CDR2 SVGIG (reference sequence). Trimming pared 0 bases from V and 7 bases from J, leaving 6 bases between. The DNA for the CDR3 is TGTGCCTGGAGTGTACAGCTTGAAGCTTTCTTT. This sequence encodes CAWSVQLEAFF.

This clonotype was counted at least ten times. This chain joins TRBV29-1 and TRBJ1-5, with unresolved D. The CDR3 loop spans 13 amino acids. CDR1 is SQVTM and CDR2 is ANQGSEA in the germline V gene. V gave up 7 bases and J gave up 0 bases, with 10 bases separating them. In nucleotides, the CDR3 is TGCAGCGCCGCGGGCCCTAGCAATCAGCCCCAGCATTTT. The encoded protein is CSAAGPSNQPQHF.

This clonotype was recorded once. This clone may be a read error of a much larger clone one base away. Without the conserved terminal phenylalanine or tryptophan, this CDR3 likely stems from a read error. The chain joins TRBV29-1 to TRBJ2-3, with D perhaps matching TRBD2 (5 bases). The V gene's germline CDR1 is SQVTM and CDR2 ANQGSEA. Deletions cut 1 base from V and 5 bases from J, with 13 bases between. There are 14 residues in the CDR3. The CDR3 nucleotides are TGCAGCGTTGAAGCGGAGGTACGGGGAGATACGCAGTATTTG. Translated: CSVEAEVRGDTQYL.

This clonotype was seen repeatedly, ten times or more. The chain is built from TRBV20-1 and TRBJ2-3; 9 positions match TRBD2. CDR1 is DFQATT and CDR2 is SNEGSKA in the germline V gene (reference sequence). This CDR3 spans 14 amino acids. Unmatched junction bases numbered 5, after V lost 6 bases and J lost 1 base. CDR3 nucleotides: TGCAGTGCGAGGACTAGCGTGGGCACAGATACGCAGTATTTT. Translating it yields CSARTSVGTDTQYF.

This clonotype was observed a few times. CDR3 DNA: TGTGCCATCACGGACAGGTCTGGCACTGGGGCCAACGTCCTGACTTTC. Residues: CAITDRSGTGANVLTF. The genes are TRBV10-3 and TRBJ2-6; 7 bases are shared with TRBD1. Looked up from germline, CDR1 is ENHRY and CDR2 is SYGVKD. The CDR3 sequence is 16 residues long. V shed 7 bases, J shed 2 bases, and the junction held 8 bases outside the gene matches.

The chain links TRBV19 to TRBJ2-5; 9 bases are a match to TRBD1. The CDR3 loop spans 14 amino acids. V lost 6 bases to trimming and J lost 5 bases; unmatched junction nucleotides: 7. Germline loops: CDR1 LNHDA, CDR2 SQIVND (reference sequence). The CDR3 sequence: CASSQQGASETQYF. The CDR3 DNA follows: TGTGCCAGTAGCCAACAGGGGGCAAGTGAGACCCAGTACTTC.

The chain joins TRBV7-9 to TRBJ2-5, with 11 bases fitting TRBD2. V lost 3 bases to trimming and J lost 4 bases; unmatched junction nucleotides: 7. This CDR3 contains 16 residues. Germline lookup yields CDR1 SEHNR and CDR2 FQNEAQ (reference sequence). The CDR3 loop is CASSFGTSGRGETQYF. CDR3 DNA: TGTGCCAGCAGCTTCGGCACTAGCGGGAGAGGAGAGACCCAGTACTTC. The full variable domain, its missing parts supplied by reference TRBV7-9 and TRBJ2-5, is DTGVSQNPRHKITKRGQNVTFRCDPISEHNRLYWYRQTLGQGPEFLTYFQNEAQLEKSRLLSDRFSAERPKGSFSTLEIQRTEQGDSAMYLCASSFGTSGRGETQYFGPGTRLLVL.

This clonotype was detected only a few times. V and J are TRBV28 and TRBJ2-3; 8 bases align to TRBD1. CDR1 and CDR2 (germline): MDHEN, SYDVKM. Unmatched junction bases numbered 7, after V lost 4 bases and J lost 4 bases. This CDR3 has 15 residues. The CDR3 is CASSSAGGAADTQYF. As DNA, the CDR3 is TGTGCCAGCAGTTCCGCAGGGGGCGCGGCAGATACGCAGTATTTT.

The table lists this clonotype with a few counts. The DNA for the CDR3 is TGTGCCAGCAGTTCGAGTGGGACAAGAAGCAATCAGCCCCAGCATTTT. Translation gives CASSSSGTRSNQPQHF. The gene calls are TRBV27 and TRBJ1-5, with D perhaps TRBD1 (6 bases). The CDR3 has 16 residues. Trimming cost V 4 bases and J 1 base, with 14 bases left between them. Germline V gene sequence: CDR1 MNHEY, CDR2 SMNVEV (reference sequence).